The present TCR beta chain was sequenced within a study of cytomegalovirus exposure and HLA in healthy donors. Study results and caveats: In the analysis, some V segments, TRBV6-2 and TRBV6-3 included, were excluded as indistinguishable.

Primers included in the PCR were 60 Vbeta and 13 Jbeta primers. Data came from immunoSEQ multiplex PCR; TCRdb stores just in-frame clones and leaves some out. The sample has some 55,000 clones; around 83% are singletons. CDR1 is KGHSH and CDR2 is LQKENI in the germline V gene. Trimming removed 4 bases from V and 1 base from J, with 10 bases in between. The CDR3 runs 14 residues. On this clone itself: Its antigen is unknown.

The V gene is TRBV18, the J gene TRBJ1-1; a weak D match, TRBD1 (5 bases). This receptor was obtained from a man aged 35 to 55 in good health and CMV-seronegative. The sequenced material came from PBMCs. The CDR3 loop reads CASSLYGQNTEAFF. CDR3 DNA: TGTGCCAGCTCACTATACGGACAGAACACTGAAGCTTTCTTT.